The T cell receptor beta chain described here comes from a study of T cells in localized non-small cell lung cancer. Findings and limits, study-wide: Higher T cell density in the blood was associated with longer overall survival, whereas higher adjacent-lung clonality associated with shorter survival. The greatest T cell clonality was found in uninvolved adjacent lung (higher than in tumor). One tumor region alone was sequenced, and heterogeneity therefore remains possible. In adjacent lung appeared a median about 58 of the top 100 tumor clones.

Using immunoSEQ multiplex PCR, the repertoire was profiled, and TCRdb retains in-frame clones only, with some absent. The sample records fewer than 100,000 clones, approximately 90% being singletons. Note on this clone: What it binds is not known.

The sequence derives from a man between 40 and 75 years old with stage I squamous cell lung carcinoma. The material was peripheral blood, obtained before any cancer treatment.

CDR3 sequence reads: CASSSRGYEQFF. The CDR3 DNA follows: TGTGCCAGCAGCTCCCGGGGCTATGAGCAGTTCTTC. The V gene is TRBV6-5, the J gene TRBJ2-1; possibly TRBD1 or TRBD2 for D (5 bases each). With 6 bases removed from V and 8 bases from J, the gap between germline ends came to 11 bases. This CDR3 contains 12 residues. Looked up from germline, CDR1 is MNHEY and CDR2 is SVGAGI.